Shown below are 31 T cell receptor beta chains from a single sample sequenced in a study of human CD8 memory T cell subsets (dated by TCRdb to the early 2020s). A Human TCR Profiling Kit was used to prepare UMI-labeled 5' RACE TCRbeta libraries. TCRdb reprocessed the reads, reporting each CDR3 protein sequence once and no DNA. This sample's table carries about 7,000 distinct CDR3 sequences. The ten largest make up 20% of the sample. The sequencing sample was made of CD8+ T cells from PBMCs. The receptors shown here come from a human donor in good health.

This clonotype is called medium-sized based on its frequency. The V call is TRBV10-3, the J call TRBJ2-1; TCRdb calls TRBD2, which cannot be checked without DNA. Germline CDR1 is ENHRY and CDR2 is SYGVKD. The CDR3 runs 13 residues. Here the CDR3 reads CASLEGSGYEQFF.

The chain uses TRBV5-1 and TRBJ1-1; TCRdb names TRBD1, which stays unverified in the absence of DNA. The CDR3 has 16 amino acids. The germline CDR1 and CDR2 sequences are SGHRS and YFSETQ. The CDR3 sequence is CASSNGPGLESTEAFF. Full variable domain (remainder filled in from reference TRBV5-1 and TRBJ1-1): KAGVTQTPRYLIKTRGQQVTLSCSPISGHRSVSWYQQTPGQGLQFLFEYFSETQRNKGNFPGRFSGRQFSNSRSEMNVSTLELGDSALYLCASSNGPGLESTEAFFGQGTRLTVV.

V usage is TRBV6-5 and J usage is TRBJ2-2; TCRdb designates TRBD2, a call that cannot be tested without DNA. Germline values: CDR1 MNHEY, CDR2 SVGAGI. The CDR3 extends over 16 amino acids. The CDR3 loop is CASSYSASGNTGELFF.

V gene TRBV27 combines with J gene TRBJ2-2; without DNA, the TCRdb call of TRBD1 cannot be checked. The germline V gene has CDR1 MNHEY and CDR2 SMNVEV (reference sequence). This CDR3 contains 16 residues. The CDR3 loop is CASSSPGQGRPGELFF.

The chain joins TRBV2 to TRBJ2-3; TCRdb's D gene call, TRBD1, goes unchecked for lack of DNA. Per germline, CDR1 SNHLY and CDR2 FYNNEI. The CDR3 length is 14 residues. CDR3 sequence: CASGGTKGTDTQYF.

The chain couples TRBV4-1 to TRBJ1-1. Germline lookup yields CDR1 MGHRA and CDR2 YSYEKL. This CDR3 is built from 13 residues. The CDR3 region is CASSQNLDTEAFF.

This chain uses TRBV7-6 with TRBJ1-1; no DNA is available, so the TRBD1 call from TCRdb remains unchecked. The CDR3 spans 13 residues. The germline CDR1 and CDR2 sequences are SGHVS and FNYEAQ. The CDR3 region is CASSWSEGAEAFF.

V usage is TRBV19 and J usage is TRBJ1-1; TCRdb lists TRBD1, though no DNA is available to test this call. Germline CDR1 is LNHDA and CDR2 is SQIVND (reference sequence). The CDR3 has 17 amino acids. This CDR3 reads CASAFNPWTRADTEAFF.

This clonotype is classed as medium-sized by frequency. The chain employs TRBV7-2 and TRBJ2-7; TCRdb gives TRBD1 as the D gene, but with no DNA this cannot be confirmed. There are 15 residues in the CDR3. CDR1 is SGHTA and CDR2 is FQGNSA in the germline V gene. CDR3 sequence: CASSSKPGQLYEQYF.

This sequence joins TRBV2 and TRBJ1-1. This CDR3 comprises 16 residues. CDR1 is SNHLY, CDR2 FYNNEI, per germline. CDR3 amino acids: CASSPRLAGLNTEAFF.

This chain joins TRBV29-1 and TRBJ1-3; TCRdb's D call of TRBD1 is untestable without DNA. The germline V gene has CDR1 SQVTM and CDR2 ANQGSEA. The CDR3 spans 15 residues. The chain's CDR3 is CSVAGGQGAPNTIYF.

The chain recombines TRBV21-1 with TRBJ2-7; lacking DNA, the TRBD2 call made by TCRdb goes unchecked. TRBV21-1 is a listed pseudogene. The CDR3 has 19 amino acids. CDR3 region: CASSKALGQLAGEMGEQYF.

The chain is built from TRBV12-3 or TRBV12-4 and TRBJ2-1; TCRdb proposes TRBD2, but this gene call is untestable without DNA. The CDR3 extends over 15 amino acids. The CDR3 here is CASSLLPSGRNEQFF.

Frequency places this clonotype as medium-sized. The gene calls are TRBV5-6 and TRBJ1-1. The germline V gene has CDR1 SGHDT and CDR2 YYEEEE. The length of the CDR3 is 14 residues. CDR3 loop: CASSPSPSPNAAFF.

CDR3 amino acids: CSANRGNTEAFF. The chain links TRBV29-1 to TRBJ1-1; TCRdb's D call of TRBD1 is untestable without DNA. CDR1 and CDR2 from the germline V gene are SQVTM and ANQGSEA. The CDR3 spans 12 residues.

V is TRBV27 and J is TRBJ2-7; TCRdb names TRBD1, which stays unverified in the absence of DNA. From germline, CDR1 is MNHEY and CDR2 SMNVEV (reference sequence). The CDR3 has 17 amino acids. The CDR3 spells CASSLYDRGDKVYEQYF.

The chain is built from TRBV24-1 and TRBJ2-1. The CDR3 spans 11 residues. The germline V gene has CDR1 KGHDR and CDR2 SFDVKD. This CDR3 reads CATSGGYEQFF.

The V and J genes are TRBV28 and TRBJ2-2; there is no DNA to check the TCRdb D call of TRBD1. The CDR3 sequence is 14 residues long. CDR1 is MDHEN and CDR2 is SYDVKM in the germline V gene. The CDR3 sequence: CASMDSVNTGELFF.

The rearrangement joins TRBV5-4 to TRBJ1-2. This CDR3 is built from 14 residues. CDR1 and CDR2 (germline): SGHNT, YYREEE (reference sequence). The CDR3 reads CASSLGLRPYDYTF.

The J gene is TRBJ2-1, the V gene TRBV20-1. This CDR3 region has 13 residues. Per the germline V gene, CDR1 is DFQATT and CDR2 is SNEGSKA (reference sequence). The CDR3 sequence: CSASTNLYNEQFF.

The V and J genes are TRBV11-2 and TRBJ2-7; TCRdb's D call of TRBD1 is untestable without DNA. Germline V gene lookup returns CDR1 SGHAT and CDR2 FQNNGV. The length of the CDR3 is 14 residues. The CDR3: CASSPLFGGYEQYF.

V usage is TRBV9 and J usage is TRBJ2-5; TCRdb's D gene call, TRBD2, goes unchecked for lack of DNA. Germline CDR1 is SGDLS and CDR2 is YYNGEE. The CDR3 consists of 15 residues. CDR3 protein: CASSVGGTSQETQYF.

The chain couples TRBV7-9 to TRBJ2-5; the TRBD1 assignment by TCRdb is unverifiable without DNA. CDR1 and CDR2 from the germline V gene are SEHNR and FQNEAQ (reference sequence). The CDR3 has 13 amino acids. CDR3 sequence reads: CASSWPPDVTQYF.

The rearrangement joins TRBV7-9 to TRBJ1-2. Germline loops: CDR1 SEHNR, CDR2 FQNEAQ (reference sequence). The CDR3 totals 13 residues. The CDR3: CASSHNSAYGYTF. The full variable domain, with the rest looked up from reference TRBV7-9 and TRBJ1-2, is DTGVSQNPRHKITKRGQNVTFRCDPISEHNRLYWYRQTLGQGPEFLTYFQNEAQLEKSRLLSDRFSAERPKGSFSTLEIQRTEQGDSAMYLCASSHNSAYGYTFGSGTRLTVV.

The chain joins TRBV7-9 to TRBJ2-5; TCRdb's D gene call, TRBD1, goes unchecked for lack of DNA. Per the germline V gene, CDR1 is SEHNR and CDR2 is FQNEAQ (reference sequence). The CDR3 has 16 residues. CDR3 region: CASSHPGDRGEETQYF.

The chain has TRBV28 and TRBJ2-3. Germline V gene data show CDR1 as MDHEN and CDR2 as SYDVKM. There are 17 residues in the CDR3. The CDR3 here is CASSSLYDDPRVRTQYF.

This chain connects TRBV2 to TRBJ2-1; the D gene TCRdb calls, TRBD1, cannot be checked with no DNA. The CDR3 is 15 amino acids. The V gene's germline CDR1 is SNHLY and CDR2 FYNNEI. The CDR3 protein is CASSEAGGAPGEQFF.

The rearrangement uses TRBV7-9 and TRBJ2-7; as DNA is missing, the TRBD1 call by TCRdb cannot be tested. Germline V CDR1 and CDR2: SEHNR, FQNEAQ (reference sequence). CDR3 length: 14 residues. This chain's CDR3 is CASSPPQGVHEQYF.

By frequency, this clonotype is medium-sized (0.01 to 0.1%). The chain joins TRBV4-1 to TRBJ2-7; TCRdb selects TRBD2, and the lack of DNA leaves this call unchecked. CDR1 and CDR2 from the germline V gene are MGHRA and YSYEKL. The CDR3 spans 16 residues. The CDR3 reads CASSQDSTSGVYEQYF.

The rearrangement joins TRBV20-1 to TRBJ1-2; TCRdb proposes TRBD1, but this gene call is untestable without DNA. There are 13 residues in the CDR3. Germline V gene data show CDR1 as DFQATT and CDR2 as SNEGSKA (reference sequence). The CDR3 loop reads CSASGTSDYGYTF.

By frequency, this clonotype is medium-sized (0.01 to 0.1%). This sequence joins TRBV20-1 and TRBJ1-1. Germline V gene sequence: CDR1 DFQATT, CDR2 SNEGSKA (reference sequence). The CDR3 covers 15 residues. CDR3 residues: CSARGFSGRSREAFF.